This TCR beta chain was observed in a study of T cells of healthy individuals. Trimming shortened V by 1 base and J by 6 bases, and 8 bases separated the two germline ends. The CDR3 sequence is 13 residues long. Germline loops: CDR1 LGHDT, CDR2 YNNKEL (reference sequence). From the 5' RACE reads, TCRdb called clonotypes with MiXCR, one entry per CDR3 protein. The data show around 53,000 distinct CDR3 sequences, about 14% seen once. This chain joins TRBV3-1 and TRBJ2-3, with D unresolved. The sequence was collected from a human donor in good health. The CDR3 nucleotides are TGTGCCAGCAGCCAAGTAAACAGTGATACGCAGTATTTT. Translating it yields CASSQVNSDTQYF.